The source of this T cell receptor (beta chain) is a study of T-cell reconstitution after alpha-beta-depleted transplantation in children. This clonotype was counted at least ten times. Construction of the TCRbeta library involved unique molecular identifiers. In TCRdb, the PCR reads were re-called with MiXCR into one record per CDR3 protein. The table records tens of thousands of distinct CDR3 sequences, about 9.3% of them present only once. CDR3 length: 16 residues. Trimming at V came to 3 bases and at J to 2 bases, leaving 7 bases not matched to a gene. Germline V gives CDR1 SGHRS, CDR2 YFSETQ. This clonotype was sampled from a male patient aged 2 to 10 who had a stem cell transplant for chronic granulomatous disease, so the T cells may come from the graft donor. The V call is TRBV5-1, the J call TRBJ2-1; 8 bases fit TRBD1. The source was PBMCs, mostly from graft donor cells, collected 60 days after TCRalphabeta/CD19-depleted stem cell transplant. CDR3: CASSSTGTGTYNEQFF. For the CDR3, the DNA is TGCGCCAGCAGCTCGACCGGGACAGGCACCTACAATGAGCAGTTCTTC.